This T cell receptor beta chain was retrieved from a study of T cells after yellow fever vaccination. V gave up 5 bases and J gave up 2 bases; unmatched junction bases: 10. This CDR3 has 16 residues. The germline CDR1 and CDR2 sequences are DFQATT and SNEGSKA (reference sequence). A single record per CDR3 protein comes from TCRdb applying MiXCR to the 5' RACE reads. Here the sample spans about 260,000 distinct CDR3 sequences, 5.2% being singletons. The source material was CD4+ T cells sorted from PBMCs, sampled on the day of the yellow fever booster vaccination. The receptor's source is a man aged 18 to 35 who received the YFV17D yellow fever vaccine. This chain connects TRBV20-1 to TRBJ2-2; 8 bases match TRBD2. CDR3 coding DNA: TGCAGTGCTCGGGATAGGGGACTAGTTAACACCGGGGAGCTGTTTTTT. Translation: CSARDRGLVNTGELFF.